This T cell receptor (beta chain) was found in a study of response to subunit inactivated influenza vaccine. V lost 1 base and J lost 7, with 2 bases in between. Per the germline V gene, CDR1 is KGHSH and CDR2 is LQKENI. The CDR3 consists of 12 residues. This clonotype was detected a few times. Its target is not known. Each CDR3 protein gets one entry after TCRdb re-called the RT-PCR reads with MiXCR. The data show hundreds of thousands of distinct CDR3 sequences, 14% seen once. Findings and caveats of the study: The authors offered the suggestion that each seasonal influenza vaccination recruits few new T cells.

This sequence joins TRBV18 and TRBJ2-6; D not resolved. Source: PBMCs from blood, taken around 15 days before vaccination. This TCR was sampled from a man in his forties or fifties who received an inactivated influenza vaccine. The CDR3 is CASSPQANVLTF. In DNA, the CDR3 is TGTGCCAGCTCACCACAAGCCAACGTCCTGACTTTC.